Detailed here is one TCR beta chain. This CDR3 is built from 13 residues. Deletions cut 5 bases from V and 5 bases from J, with 12 bases between. CDR1 SNHLY and CDR2 FYNNEI come from the germline V gene. The data were taken from a study of T cell responses to AZD1222 COVID-19 vaccine. The repertoire was sequenced with immunoSEQ multiplex PCR; TCRdb's copy has only in-frame clones and lacks some. The sample has roughly 120,000 clones, 88% seen once. This specimen was peripheral blood, taken on day 0 of AZD1222 vaccination. J is TRBJ2-5 and V is TRBV2, with D perhaps TRBD1 or TRBD2 (5 bases each). This clonotype originated in an adult in good health. This chain's CDR3 is CASSPGTYETQYF. In DNA, the CDR3 is TGTGCCAGCAGTCCAGGGACCTATGAGACCCAGTACTTC. Supplemented by reference TRBV2 and TRBJ2-5, the full variable domain reads EPEVTQTPSHQVTQMGQEVILRCVPISNHLYFYWYRQILGQKVEFLVSFYNNEISEKSEIFDDQFSVERPDGSNFTLKIRSTKLEDSAMYFCASSPGTYETQYFGPGTRLLVL.